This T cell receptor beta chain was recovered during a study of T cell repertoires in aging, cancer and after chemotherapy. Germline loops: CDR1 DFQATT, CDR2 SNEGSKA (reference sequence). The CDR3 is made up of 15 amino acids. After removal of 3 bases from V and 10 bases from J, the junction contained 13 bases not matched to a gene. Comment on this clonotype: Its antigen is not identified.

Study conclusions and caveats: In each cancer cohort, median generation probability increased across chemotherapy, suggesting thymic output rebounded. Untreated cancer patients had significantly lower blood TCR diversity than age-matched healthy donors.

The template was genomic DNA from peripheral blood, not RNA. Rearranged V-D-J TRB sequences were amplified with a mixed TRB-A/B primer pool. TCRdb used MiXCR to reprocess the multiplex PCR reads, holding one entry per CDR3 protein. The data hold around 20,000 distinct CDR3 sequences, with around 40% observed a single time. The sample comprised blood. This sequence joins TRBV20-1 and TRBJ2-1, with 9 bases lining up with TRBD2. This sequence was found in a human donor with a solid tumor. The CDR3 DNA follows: TGCAGTGCTAGGTGGTACGGCGGGAGGGAAGGGGAGCAGTTCTTC. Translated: CSARWYGGREGEQFF.